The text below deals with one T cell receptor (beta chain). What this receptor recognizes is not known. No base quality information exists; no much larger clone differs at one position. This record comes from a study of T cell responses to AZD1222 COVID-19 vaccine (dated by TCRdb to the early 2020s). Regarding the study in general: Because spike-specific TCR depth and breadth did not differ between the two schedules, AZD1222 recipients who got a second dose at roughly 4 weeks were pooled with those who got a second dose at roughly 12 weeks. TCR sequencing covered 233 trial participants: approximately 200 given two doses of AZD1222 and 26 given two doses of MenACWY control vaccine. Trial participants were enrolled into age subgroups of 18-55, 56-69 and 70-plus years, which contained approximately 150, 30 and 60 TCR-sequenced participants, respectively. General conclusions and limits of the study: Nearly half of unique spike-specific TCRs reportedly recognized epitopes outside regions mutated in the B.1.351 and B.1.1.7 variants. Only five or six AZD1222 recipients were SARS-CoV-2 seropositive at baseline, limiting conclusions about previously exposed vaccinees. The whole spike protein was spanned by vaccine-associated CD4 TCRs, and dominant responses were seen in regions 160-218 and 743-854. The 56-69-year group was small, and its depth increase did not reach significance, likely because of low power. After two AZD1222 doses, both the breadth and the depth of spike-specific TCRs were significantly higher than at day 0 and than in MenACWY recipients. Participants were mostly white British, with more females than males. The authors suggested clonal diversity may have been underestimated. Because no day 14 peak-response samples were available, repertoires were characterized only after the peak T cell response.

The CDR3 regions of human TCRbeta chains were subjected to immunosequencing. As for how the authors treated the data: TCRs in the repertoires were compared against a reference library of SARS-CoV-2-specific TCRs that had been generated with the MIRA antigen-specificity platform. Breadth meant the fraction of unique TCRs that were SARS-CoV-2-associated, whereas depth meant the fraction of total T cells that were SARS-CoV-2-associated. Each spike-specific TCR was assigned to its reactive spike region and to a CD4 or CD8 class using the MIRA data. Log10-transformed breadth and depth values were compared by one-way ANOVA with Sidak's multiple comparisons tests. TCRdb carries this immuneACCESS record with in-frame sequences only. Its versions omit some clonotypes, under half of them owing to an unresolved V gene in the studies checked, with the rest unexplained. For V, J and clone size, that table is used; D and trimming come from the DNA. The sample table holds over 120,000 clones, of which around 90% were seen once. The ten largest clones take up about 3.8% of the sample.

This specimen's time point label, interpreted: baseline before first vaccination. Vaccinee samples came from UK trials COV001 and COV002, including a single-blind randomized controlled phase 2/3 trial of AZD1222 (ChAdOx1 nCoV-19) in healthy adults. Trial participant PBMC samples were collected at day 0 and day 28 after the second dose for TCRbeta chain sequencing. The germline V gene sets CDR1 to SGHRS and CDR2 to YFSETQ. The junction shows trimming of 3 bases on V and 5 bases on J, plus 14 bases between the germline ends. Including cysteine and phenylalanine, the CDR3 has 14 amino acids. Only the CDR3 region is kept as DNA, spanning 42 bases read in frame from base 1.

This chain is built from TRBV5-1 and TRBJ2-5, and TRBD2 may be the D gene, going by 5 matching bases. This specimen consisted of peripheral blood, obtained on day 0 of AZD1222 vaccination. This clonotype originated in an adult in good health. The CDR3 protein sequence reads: CASSSGGSGETQYF. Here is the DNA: TGCGCCAGCAGCTCCGGCGGGTCGGGGGAGACCCAGTACTTC.